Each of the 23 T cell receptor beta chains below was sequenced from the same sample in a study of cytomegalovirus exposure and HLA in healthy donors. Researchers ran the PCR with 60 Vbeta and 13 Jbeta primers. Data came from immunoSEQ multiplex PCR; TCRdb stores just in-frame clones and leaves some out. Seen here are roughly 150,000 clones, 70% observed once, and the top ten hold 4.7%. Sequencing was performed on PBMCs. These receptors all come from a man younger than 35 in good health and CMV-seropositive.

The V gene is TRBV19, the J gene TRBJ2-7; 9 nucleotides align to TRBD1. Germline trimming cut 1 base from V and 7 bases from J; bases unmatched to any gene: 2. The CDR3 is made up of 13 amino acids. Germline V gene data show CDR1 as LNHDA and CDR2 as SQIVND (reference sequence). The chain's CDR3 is CASSIVTGGEQYV. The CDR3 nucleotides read TGTGCCAGTAGTATAGTGACAGGGGGGGAGCAGTACGTC.

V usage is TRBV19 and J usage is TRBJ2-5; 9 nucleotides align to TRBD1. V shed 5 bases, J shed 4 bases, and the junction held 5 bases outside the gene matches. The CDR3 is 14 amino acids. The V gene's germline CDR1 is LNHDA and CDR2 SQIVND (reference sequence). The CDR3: CASSVQQGAETQYF. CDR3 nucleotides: TGTGCCAGTAGTGTTCAACAGGGGGCAGAGACCCAGTACTTC. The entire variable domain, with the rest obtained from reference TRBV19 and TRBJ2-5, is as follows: DGGITQSPKYLFRKEGQNVTLSCEQNLNHDAMYWYRQDPGQGLRLIYYSQIVNDFQKGDIAEGYSVSREKKESFPLTVTSAQKNPTAFYLCASSVQQGAETQYFGPGTRLLVL.

The CDR3 spells CASSPQGTISGNTIYF. Here the CDR3 DNA reads TGTGCCAGCAGTCCACAGGGGACCATCTCTGGAAACACCATATATTTT. The chain joins TRBV27 to TRBJ1-3; TRBD1 agrees at 7 bases. V shed 5 bases and J 0 bases; nucleotides not matched to a gene: 7. The V gene's germline CDR1 is MNHEY and CDR2 SMNVEV (reference sequence). The CDR3 contains 16 residues.

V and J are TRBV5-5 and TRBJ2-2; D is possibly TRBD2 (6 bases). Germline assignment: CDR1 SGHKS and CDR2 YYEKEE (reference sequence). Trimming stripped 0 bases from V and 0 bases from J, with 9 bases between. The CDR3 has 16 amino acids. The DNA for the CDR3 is TGTGCCAGCAGCTTGGTTAGCGGACCGAACACCGGGGAGCTGTTTTTT. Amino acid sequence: CASSLVSGPNTGELFF.

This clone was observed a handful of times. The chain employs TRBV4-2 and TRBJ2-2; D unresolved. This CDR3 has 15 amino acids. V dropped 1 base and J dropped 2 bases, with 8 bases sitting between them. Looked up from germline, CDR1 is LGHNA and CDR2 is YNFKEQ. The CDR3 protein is CASSQGNSNTGELFF. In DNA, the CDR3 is TGTGCCAGCAGCCAAGGTAACAGCAACACCGGGGAGCTGTTTTTT.

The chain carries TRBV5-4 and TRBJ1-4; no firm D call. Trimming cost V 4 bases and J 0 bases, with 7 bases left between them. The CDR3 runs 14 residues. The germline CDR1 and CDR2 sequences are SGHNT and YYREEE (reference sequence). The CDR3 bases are TGTGCCAGCAGCCCGGGAGCAACTAATGAAAAACTGTTTTTT. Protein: CASSPGATNEKLFF.

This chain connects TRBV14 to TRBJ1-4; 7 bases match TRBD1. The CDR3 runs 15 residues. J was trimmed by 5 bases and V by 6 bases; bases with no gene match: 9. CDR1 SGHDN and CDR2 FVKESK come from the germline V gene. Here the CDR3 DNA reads TGTGCCAGCAGTCGATGGACAGGAGAGAATGAAAAACTGTTTTTT. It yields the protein CASSRWTGENEKLFF.

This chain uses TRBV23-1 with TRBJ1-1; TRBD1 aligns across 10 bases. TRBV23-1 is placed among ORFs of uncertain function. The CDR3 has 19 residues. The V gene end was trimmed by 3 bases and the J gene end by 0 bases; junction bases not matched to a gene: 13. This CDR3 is CASSHLTSCGTGVNTEAFF. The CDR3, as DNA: TGCGCCAGCAGTCACCTCACTTCTTGCGGGACAGGGGTGAACACTGAAGCTTTCTTT.

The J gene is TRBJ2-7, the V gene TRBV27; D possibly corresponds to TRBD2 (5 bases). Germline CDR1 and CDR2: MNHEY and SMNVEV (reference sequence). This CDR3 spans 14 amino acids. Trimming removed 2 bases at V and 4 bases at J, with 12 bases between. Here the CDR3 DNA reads TGTGCCAGCAGTTTAAGGGCTAGCAGTTACGAGCAGTACGTC. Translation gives CASSLRASSYEQYV.

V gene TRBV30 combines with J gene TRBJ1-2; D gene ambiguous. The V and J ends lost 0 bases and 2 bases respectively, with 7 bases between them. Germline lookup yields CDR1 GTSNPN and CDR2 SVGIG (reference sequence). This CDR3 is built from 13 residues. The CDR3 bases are TGTGCCTGGAGTGTAAACCTAAACTATGGCTACACCTTC. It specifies CAWSVNLNYGYTF.

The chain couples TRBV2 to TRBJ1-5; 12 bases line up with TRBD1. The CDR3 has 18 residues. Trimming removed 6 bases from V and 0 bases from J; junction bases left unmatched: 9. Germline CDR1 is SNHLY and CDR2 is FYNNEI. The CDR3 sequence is CASRAGQGAGYSNQPQHF. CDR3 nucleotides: TGTGCCAGCAGGGCGGGACAGGGGGCTGGATATAGCAATCAGCCCCAGCATTTT.

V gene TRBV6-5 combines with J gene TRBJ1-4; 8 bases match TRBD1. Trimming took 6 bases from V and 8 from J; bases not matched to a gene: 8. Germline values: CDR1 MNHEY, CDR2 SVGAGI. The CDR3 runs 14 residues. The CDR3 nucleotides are TGTGCCAGCAGCCCTGACAGGGGTGGCGAAAAACTGTTTTTT. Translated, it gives CASSPDRGGEKLFF.

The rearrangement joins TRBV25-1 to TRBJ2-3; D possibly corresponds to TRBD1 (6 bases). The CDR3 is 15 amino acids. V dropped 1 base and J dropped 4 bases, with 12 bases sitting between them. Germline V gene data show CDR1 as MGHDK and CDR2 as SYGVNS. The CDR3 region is CASSEWRTAPDTQYF. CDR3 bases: TGTGCCAGCAGTGAATGGAGGACAGCCCCAGATACGCAGTATTTT.

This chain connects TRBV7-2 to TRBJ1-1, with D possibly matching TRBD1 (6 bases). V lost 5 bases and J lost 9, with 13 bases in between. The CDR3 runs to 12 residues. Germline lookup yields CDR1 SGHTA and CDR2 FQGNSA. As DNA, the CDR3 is TGTGCCAGCAGCCCCCAACAGGGCCAAGCTTTCTTT. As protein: CASSPQQGQAFF.

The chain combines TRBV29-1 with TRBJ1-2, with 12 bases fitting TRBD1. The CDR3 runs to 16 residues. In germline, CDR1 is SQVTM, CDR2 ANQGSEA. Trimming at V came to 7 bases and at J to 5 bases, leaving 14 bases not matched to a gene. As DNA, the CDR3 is TGCAGCGCCGTCCCGGGACAGGGGGCGAGGGTGTATGGCTACACCTTC. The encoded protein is CSAVPGQGARVYGYTF.

CDR3 sequence reads: CASSQAGNTIYF. Written as DNA, the CDR3 is TGTGCCAGCAGCCAAGCGGGAAACACCATATATTTT. V gene TRBV14 combines with J gene TRBJ1-3; D not certain. The V end was cut by 1 base, the J end by 4 bases, with 2 bases between. Germline CDR1 reads SGHDN; CDR2 reads FVKESK. The CDR3 sequence is 12 residues long.

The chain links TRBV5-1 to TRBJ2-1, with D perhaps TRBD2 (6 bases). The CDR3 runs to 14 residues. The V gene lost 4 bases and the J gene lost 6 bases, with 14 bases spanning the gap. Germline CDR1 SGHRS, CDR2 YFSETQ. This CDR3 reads CASSPGVAGNEQFF. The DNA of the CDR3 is TGCGCCAGCAGCCCGGGAGTTGCGGGCAATGAGCAGTTCTTC.

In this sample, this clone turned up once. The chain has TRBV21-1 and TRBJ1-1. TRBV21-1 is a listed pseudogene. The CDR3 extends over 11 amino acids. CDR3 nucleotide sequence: TGTGCCAGCAGCAAAGAGAGGTGGGCTTTCTTT. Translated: CASSKERWAFF.

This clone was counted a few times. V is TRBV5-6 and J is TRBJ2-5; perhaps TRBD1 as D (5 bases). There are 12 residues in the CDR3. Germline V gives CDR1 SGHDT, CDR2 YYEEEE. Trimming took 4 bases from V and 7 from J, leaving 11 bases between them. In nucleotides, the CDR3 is TGTGCCAGCAGCCCTACAACAGGGACCCAGTACTTC. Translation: CASSPTTGTQYF.

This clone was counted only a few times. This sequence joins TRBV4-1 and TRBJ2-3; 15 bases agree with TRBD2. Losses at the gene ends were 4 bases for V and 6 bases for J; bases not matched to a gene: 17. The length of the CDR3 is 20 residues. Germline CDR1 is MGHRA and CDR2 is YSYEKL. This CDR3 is CASSRIGLAGGLKPTDTQYF. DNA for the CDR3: TGCGCCAGCAGCCGAATAGGACTAGCGGGGGGGCTTAAGCCCACCGATACGCAGTATTTT.

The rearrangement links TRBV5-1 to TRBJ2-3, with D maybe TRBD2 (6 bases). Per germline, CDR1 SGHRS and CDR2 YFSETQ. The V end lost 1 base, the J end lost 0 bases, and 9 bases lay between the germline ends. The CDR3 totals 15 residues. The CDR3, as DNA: TGCGCCAGCAGCTTGAGTACTAGCAGCACAGATACGCAGTATTTT. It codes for CASSLSTSSTDTQYF.

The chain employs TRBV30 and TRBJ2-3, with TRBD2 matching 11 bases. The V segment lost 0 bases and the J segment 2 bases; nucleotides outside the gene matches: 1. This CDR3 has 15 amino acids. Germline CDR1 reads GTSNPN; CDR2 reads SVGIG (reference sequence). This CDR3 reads CAWSVLAGVTDTQYF. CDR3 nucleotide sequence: TGTGCCTGGAGTGTACTAGCGGGGGTCACAGATACGCAGTATTTT.

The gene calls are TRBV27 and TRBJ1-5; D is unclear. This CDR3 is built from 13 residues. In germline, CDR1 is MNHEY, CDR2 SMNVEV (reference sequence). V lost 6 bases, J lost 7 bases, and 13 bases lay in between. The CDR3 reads CASSDTVSQPQHF. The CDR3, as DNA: TGTGCCAGCAGCGACACAGTGTCGCAGCCCCAGCATTTT.